This T cell receptor (beta chain) was found in a study of cytomegalovirus exposure and HLA in healthy donors. This clone was detected only once. Its antigen is not identified. The germline CDR1 and CDR2 sequences are MNHNS and SASEGT. With 6 bases clipped from V and 4 bases from J, the junction kept 7 bases outside the gene matches. This CDR3 is 14 amino acids long. TCRdb's table, derived via immunoSEQ multiplex PCR, lists solely in-frame clones and lacks some. The sample comprises some 130,000 clones, approximately 84% of which are singletons, and approximately 1.5% rests with the top ten. Study-wide findings and caveats: The tendency of first-cohort TCR clusters to co-occur in the 120 or so validation repertoires emerged from a later analysis. It was approximately 150 TCR beta chains that were listed as cytomegalovirus-associated.

Sequencing input: PBMCs. The clonotype originates from a woman aged 25-40 years in good health and CMV-seronegative. V usage is TRBV6-1 and J usage is TRBJ2-3; 7 positions agree with TRBD1. The CDR3 DNA reads as TGTGCCAGCAGAAGACAGGGTTTCGCAGATACGCAGTATTTT. It specifies CASRRQGFADTQYF.